A single sample is the source of the 27 T cell receptor beta chains below, sequenced in a study of blood T cell repertoires in COVID-19. Here immunoSEQ multiplex PCR was the method, and the copy in TCRdb shows in-frame clones only, minus some. The sample holds 140,000 to 150,000 clones; about 80% are singletons and the top ten take 6%. The sample was PBMCs or T cells enriched from blood (not recorded which). The receptors here all came from a woman aged 50 to 60 who had recovered from COVID-19.

The chain has TRBV9 and TRBJ1-1; TRBD1 is a possible D gene (5 bases). The CDR3 loop spans 15 amino acids. V gave up 4 bases and J gave up 5 bases, with 18 bases separating them. CDR1 and CDR2 (germline): SGDLS, YYNGEE. Here the CDR3 DNA reads TGTGCCAGCAGCCCAACCGGGTCCACAGGAACTGAAGCTTTCTTT. This gives the protein CASSPTGSTGTEAFF. The full variable domain, completed using reference TRBV9 and TRBJ1-1, is DSGVTQTPKHLITATGQRVTLRCSPRSGDLSVYWYQQSLDQGLQFLIQYYNGEERAKGNILERFSAQQFPDLHSELNLSSLELGDSALYFCASSPTGSTGTEAFFGQGTRLTVV.

The V call is TRBV5-4, the J call TRBJ2-3; 10 bases are shared with TRBD2. Looked up from germline, CDR1 is SGHNT and CDR2 is YYREEE (reference sequence). The CDR3 is made up of 16 amino acids. V gave up 3 bases and J gave up 0 bases; unmatched junction bases: 4. The CDR3 is CASSSNSGGSTDTQYF. CDR3 sequence (DNA): TGTGCCAGCAGCTCGAATAGCGGGGGGAGCACAGATACGCAGTATTTT. Full variable domain (outside the CDR3, taken from reference TRBV5-4 and TRBJ2-3): ETGVTQSPTHLIKTRGQQVTLRCSSQSGHNTVSWYQQALGQGPQFIFQYYREEENGRGNFPPRFSGLQFPNYSSELNVNALELDDSALYLCASSSNSGGSTDTQYFGPGTRLTVL.

The V gene is TRBV7-2, the J gene TRBJ1-3; TRBD1 matches 7 bases. V shed 2 bases and J 1 base; nucleotides not matched to a gene: 8. The CDR3 loop spans 17 amino acids. Per the germline V gene, CDR1 is SGHTA and CDR2 is FQGNSA. CDR3 sequence reads: CASSLTRDSASGNTIYF. In DNA, the CDR3 is TGTGCCAGCAGCTTAACCCGGGACAGTGCATCTGGAAACACCATATATTTT.

The chain has TRBV7-2 and TRBJ1-3; the D is unclear. The V gene lost 3 bases and the J gene lost 0 bases, with 12 bases spanning the gap. The V gene's germline CDR1 is SGHTA and CDR2 FQGNSA. The CDR3 runs 16 residues. The CDR3 protein is CASSLEVASSGNTIYF. The DNA of the CDR3 is TGTGCCAGCAGCTTGGAGGTGGCAAGCTCTGGAAACACCATATATTTT.

The chain has TRBV11-3 and TRBJ1-1, with D uncertain. The germline V gene encodes CDR1 SGHNT and CDR2 YENEEA. The V end lost 3 bases, the J end lost 3 bases, and 8 bases lay between the germline ends. CDR3 length: 13 residues. The CDR3 DNA reads as TGTGCCAGCAGCTTCCTAACAGACACTGAAGCTTTCTTT. This encodes CASSFLTDTEAFF.

The V gene is TRBV6-5, the J gene TRBJ2-2; D might be TRBD2 (6 bases). The CDR3 has 10 residues. Trimming took 11 bases from V and 5 from J, leaving 6 bases between them. Germline V CDR1 and CDR2: MNHEY, SVGAGI. DNA of the CDR3: TGTGCCGGGGGGACCGGGGAGCTGTTTTTT. Translation: CAGGTGELFF.

The chain carries TRBV5-1 and TRBJ1-6; the D is unclear. Germline V gene lookup returns CDR1 SGHRS and CDR2 YFSETQ. V was cut by 1 base and J by 8 bases, with 16 bases left in between. This CDR3 is built from 16 residues. CDR3: CASSLMAAGLDSPLHF. As DNA, the CDR3 is TGCGCCAGCAGCTTGATGGCGGCCGGGTTGGATTCACCCCTCCACTTT.

The chain uses TRBV16 and TRBJ1-6; tentatively, D is TRBD1 (5 bases). Germline values: CDR1 KGHSY, CDR2 FQNENV. This CDR3 spans 13 amino acids. The V end lost 9 bases, the J end lost 10 bases, and 16 bases lay between the germline ends. DNA of the CDR3: TGTGCCAGTGGAGGGGCCACTCGATCACCCCTCCACTTT. Its translation is CASGGATRSPLHF.

The chain recombines TRBV5-1 with TRBJ1-5, with unresolved D. This CDR3 region has 15 residues. Germline V lookup: CDR1 SGHRS, CDR2 YFSETQ. V lost 0 bases and J 2 bases, leaving 9 bases between the germline ends. The CDR3 DNA follows: TGCGCCAGCAGCTTGGAGCCTACCGGCAATCAGCCCCAGCATTTT. Residues: CASSLEPTGNQPQHF.

This chain joins TRBV6-1 and TRBJ1-6; D perhaps matches TRBD1 (6 bases). This CDR3 contains 15 residues. Germline CDR1 is MNHNS and CDR2 is SASEGT. V lost 3 bases and J lost 6, with 12 bases in between. The CDR3, as DNA: TGTGCCAGCAGTGAGGTGCAGGGGAGTAATTCACCCCTCCACTTT. This sequence encodes CASSEVQGSNSPLHF.

The J gene is TRBJ2-1, the V gene TRBV5-4; 7 nucleotides match TRBD1. The V segment lost 3 bases and the J segment 4 bases; nucleotides outside the gene matches: 4. Germline V gene data show CDR1 as SGHNT and CDR2 as YYREEE (reference sequence). The CDR3 is 14 residues long. The CDR3 protein is CASSSQTGYNEQFF. CDR3 DNA sequence: TGTGCCAGCAGCTCCCAGACAGGGTACAATGAGCAGTTCTTC. Full variable domain (rest looked up from reference TRBV5-4 and TRBJ2-1): ETGVTQSPTHLIKTRGQQVTLRCSSQSGHNTVSWYQQALGQGPQFIFQYYREEENGRGNFPPRFSGLQFPNYSSELNVNALELDDSALYLCASSSQTGYNEQFFGPGTRLTVL.

The sample holds a few counts of this clone. The chain recombines TRBV3-1 (or the pseudogene TRBV3-2) with TRBJ1-4, with 9 bases lining up with TRBD1. Losses at the gene ends were 4 bases for V and 7 bases for J; bases not matched to a gene: 10. The germline CDR1 and CDR2 sequences are LGHDT and YNNKEL (reference sequence). This CDR3 contains 16 residues. CDR3 sequence reads: CASSLQGTGRREKLFF. The DNA for the CDR3 is TGTGCCAGCAGCCTGCAGGGGACAGGGCGGCGTGAAAAACTGTTTTTT.

This clone was observed once. The chain has TRBV18 and TRBJ2-4, with 12 bases aligning to TRBD2. The germline V gene has CDR1 KGHSH and CDR2 LQKENI. CDR3 length: 16 amino acids. V lost 0 bases and J lost 7; bases outside the gene matches: 4. The CDR3 DNA reads TGTGCCAGCTCACCACCCGGACTAGCGGGGAAGAACATTCAGTACTTC. It is translated as CASSPPGLAGKNIQYF.

This chain uses TRBV5-1 with TRBJ2-7, with 13 bases identical to TRBD2. Germline CDR1 SGHRS, CDR2 YFSETQ. The CDR3 totals 15 residues. The V and J ends lost 3 bases and 7 bases, in that order; junction bases with no gene match: 7. The CDR3 spells CASSWTGLAGREQYF. The CDR3 DNA is TGCGCCAGCAGCTGGACGGGACTAGCGGGGAGGGAGCAGTACTTC.

The chain joins TRBV4-2 to TRBJ2-5; TRBD2 might be the D (7 bases). V lost 0 bases, J lost 2 bases, and 10 bases lay in between. The CDR3 runs 15 residues. Germline CDR1 reads LGHNA; CDR2 reads YNFKEQ. In DNA, the CDR3 is TGTGCCAGCAGCCAAGAGGGGGGGCCTCAAGAGACCCAGTACTTC. Its protein is CASSQEGGPQETQYF.

V gene TRBV4-1 combines with J gene TRBJ2-3; 8 nucleotides match TRBD2. Germline lookup yields CDR1 MGHRA and CDR2 YSYEKL. The CDR3 is 18 residues long. Trimming removed 0 bases from V and 6 bases from J; junction bases left unmatched: 14. The CDR3 region has the DNA TGCGCCAGCAGCCAAGATCCCCCCCGCAGCGGGGGTAGTGATACGCAGTATTTT. Translation gives CASSQDPPRSGGSDTQYF.

The chain combines TRBV5-1 with TRBJ2-2; TRBD1 matches 8 bases. From germline, CDR1 is SGHRS and CDR2 YFSETQ. The V and J ends lost 4 bases and 3 bases, in that order; junction bases with no gene match: 8. The CDR3 has 16 amino acids. The CDR3 region has the DNA TGCGCCAGCAGCCCCAGGACAGGGATTCACACCGGGGAGCTGTTTTTT. Translating gives CASSPRTGIHTGELFF.

The chain has TRBV19 and TRBJ2-1, with 8 bases lining up with TRBD1. This CDR3 is 20 amino acids long. Germline V CDR1 and CDR2: LNHDA, SQIVND (reference sequence). With 3 bases clipped from V and 1 base from J, the junction kept 17 bases outside the gene matches. The CDR3 DNA follows: TGTGCCAGTAGTATTGCCCCGGACAGGGTGGTTAGTAGGTCCTACAATGAGCAGTTCTTC. As protein: CASSIAPDRVVSRSYNEQFF.

V gene TRBV15 combines with J gene TRBJ2-7; D is possibly TRBD1 (5 bases). There are 14 residues in the CDR3. Deletions cut 5 bases from V and 2 bases from J, with 13 bases between. Per germline, CDR1 LNHNV and CDR2 YYDKDF (reference sequence). CDR3 nucleotides: TGTGCCACCAGCGCAGGGTTAGGGGCCTACGAGCAGTACTTC. Encoded protein: CATSAGLGAYEQYF.

The chain joins TRBV7-2 to TRBJ1-2; 8 nucleotides line up with TRBD1. The CDR3 covers 14 residues. V was clipped by 4 bases and J by 5 bases; unmatched bases: 6. Germline CDR1 SGHTA, CDR2 FQGNSA. CDR3 protein: CASSSTGGGYGYTF. The CDR3 DNA sequence: TGTGCCAGCAGCTCCACAGGGGGAGGGTATGGCTACACCTTC.

About this clone itself: One end of the junction varies from germline; a read error may be responsible. This sequence joins TRBV7-3 and TRBJ1-2; no firm D call. Germline CDR1 SGHTA, CDR2 FQGTGA. CDR3 length: 13 residues. Here the CDR3 DNA reads TGTGCCAGCAGCTTAACCCGCGGGGAACCCCCCTCCTTC. Amino acids: CASSLTRGEPPSF.

V and J are TRBV28 and TRBJ1-6; weak D call: TRBD1 (6 bases). The CDR3 loop spans 18 amino acids. Germline V gene lookup returns CDR1 MDHEN and CDR2 SYDVKM. The ends were cut back, 3 bases at V and 6 bases at J, with 21 bases in the middle. CDR3 region: CASSFPRLSDRRNSPLHF. CDR3 in DNA: TGTGCCAGCAGTTTCCCCCGCCTCAGTGACAGGCGTAATTCACCCCTCCACTTT.

The chain joins TRBV19 to TRBJ2-1, with 9 positions matching TRBD1. Germline-derived CDR1 and CDR2 are LNHDA and SQIVND (reference sequence). After removal of 10 bases from V and 4 bases from J, the junction contained 5 bases not matched to a gene. CDR3 length: 13 residues. CDR3 sequence: CAIGDREYNEQFF. DNA of the CDR3: TGTGCCATAGGGGACAGGGAATACAATGAGCAGTTCTTC.

The rearrangement joins TRBV21-1 to TRBJ2-7; the listed D gene, TRBD2, was not tested against the DNA. TRBV21-1 is reported as a pseudogene. The CDR3 loop spans 16 amino acids. CDR3 sequence (DNA): TGTGCCAGCAGCAGGGGGGGGGCTACACCCTCCTACGAGCAGTACTTC. It translates to CASSRGGATPSYEQYF.

This rearrangement joins TRBV6-1 to TRBJ2-1; D remains unclear. CDR1 and CDR2 from the germline V gene are MNHNS and SASEGT. The CDR3 runs 15 residues. Trimming pared 1 base from V and 1 base from J, leaving 8 bases between. This chain's CDR3 is CASSEGVKSYNEQFF. The CDR3 region has the DNA TGTGCCAGCAGTGAAGGAGTTAAGTCCTACAATGAGCAGTTCTTC.

The rearrangement joins TRBV27 to TRBJ1-1; maybe TRBD1 (6 bases). Trimming left V 8 bases short and J 4 bases short, with 14 bases between. Germline assignment: CDR1 MNHEY and CDR2 SMNVEV (reference sequence). The CDR3 is made up of 13 amino acids. CDR3 DNA: TGTGCCAGCGGCTACAGGGAAGGCACTGAAGCTTTCTTT. It translates to CASGYREGTEAFF.

The chain couples TRBV28 to TRBJ2-2; tentatively, D is TRBD2 (5 bases). Germline CDR1 reads MDHEN; CDR2 reads SYDVKM. The CDR3 is made up of 13 amino acids. The V end lost 2 bases, the J end lost 7 bases, and 8 bases lay between the germline ends. The CDR3, as DNA: TGTGCCAGCAGTTTAGCCGGGGACGGGGAGCTGTTTTTT. As protein: CASSLAGDGELFF. The complete variable domain, with remaining parts taken from reference TRBV28 and TRBJ2-2, reads DVKVTQSSRYLVKRTGEKVFLECVQDMDHENMFWYRQDPGLGLRLIYFSYDVKMKEKGDIPEGYSVSREKKERFSLILESASTNQTSMYLCASSLAGDGELFFGEGSRLTVL.